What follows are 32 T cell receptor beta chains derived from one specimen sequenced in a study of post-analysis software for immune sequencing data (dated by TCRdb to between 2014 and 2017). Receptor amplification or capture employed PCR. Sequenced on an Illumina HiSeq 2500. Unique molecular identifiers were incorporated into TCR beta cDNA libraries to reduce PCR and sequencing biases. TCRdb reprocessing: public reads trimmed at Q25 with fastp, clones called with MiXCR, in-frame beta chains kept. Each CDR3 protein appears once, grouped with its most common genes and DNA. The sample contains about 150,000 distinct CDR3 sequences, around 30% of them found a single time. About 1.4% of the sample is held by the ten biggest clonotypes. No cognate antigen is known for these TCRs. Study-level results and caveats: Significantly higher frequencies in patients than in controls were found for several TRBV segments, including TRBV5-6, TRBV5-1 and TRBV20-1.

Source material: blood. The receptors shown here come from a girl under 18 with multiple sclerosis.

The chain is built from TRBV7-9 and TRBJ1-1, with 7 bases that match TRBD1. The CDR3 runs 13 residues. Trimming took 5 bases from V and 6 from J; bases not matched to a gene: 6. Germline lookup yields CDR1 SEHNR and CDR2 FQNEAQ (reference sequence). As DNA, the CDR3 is TGTGCCAGCAGCCCGCAAGGGACAGCTGAAGCTTTCTTT. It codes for CASSPQGTAEAFF.

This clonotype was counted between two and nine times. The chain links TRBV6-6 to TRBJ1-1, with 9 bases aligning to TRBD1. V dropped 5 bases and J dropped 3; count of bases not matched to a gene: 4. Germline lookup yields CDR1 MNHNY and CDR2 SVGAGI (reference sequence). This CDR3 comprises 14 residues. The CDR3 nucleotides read TGTGCCAGCAGTACAGGGGGCGAGGACACTGAAGCTTTCTTT. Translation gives CASSTGGEDTEAFF.

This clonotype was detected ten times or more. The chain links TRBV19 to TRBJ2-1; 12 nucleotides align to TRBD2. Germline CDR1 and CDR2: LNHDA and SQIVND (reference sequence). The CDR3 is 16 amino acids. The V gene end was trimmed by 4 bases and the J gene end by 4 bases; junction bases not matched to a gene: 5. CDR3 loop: CASSRLAGEGYNEQFF. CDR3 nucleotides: TGTGCCAGTAGTAGACTAGCGGGAGAGGGGTACAATGAGCAGTTCTTC.

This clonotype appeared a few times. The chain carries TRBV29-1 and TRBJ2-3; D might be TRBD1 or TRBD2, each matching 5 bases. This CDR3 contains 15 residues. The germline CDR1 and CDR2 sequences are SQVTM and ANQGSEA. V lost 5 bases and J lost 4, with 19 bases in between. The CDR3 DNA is TGCAGCGTTCTCGGACTCGCGACGGGACCAGATACGCAGTATTTT. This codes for CSVLGLATGPDTQYF.

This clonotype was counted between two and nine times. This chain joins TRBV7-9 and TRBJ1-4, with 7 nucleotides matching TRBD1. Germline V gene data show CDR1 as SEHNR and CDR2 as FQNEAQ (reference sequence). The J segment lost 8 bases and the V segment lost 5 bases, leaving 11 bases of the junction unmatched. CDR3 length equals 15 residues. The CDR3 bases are TGTGCCAGCAGCGGCAGGGACAGCTTACCCGAAAAACTGTTTTTT. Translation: CASSGRDSLPEKLFF.

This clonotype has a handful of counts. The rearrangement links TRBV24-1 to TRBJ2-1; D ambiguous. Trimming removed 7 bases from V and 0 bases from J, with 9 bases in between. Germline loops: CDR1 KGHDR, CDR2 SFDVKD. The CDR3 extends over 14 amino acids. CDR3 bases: TGTGCCACCAGGGAAGCGAGCTCCTACAATGAGCAGTTCTTC. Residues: CATREASSYNEQFF.

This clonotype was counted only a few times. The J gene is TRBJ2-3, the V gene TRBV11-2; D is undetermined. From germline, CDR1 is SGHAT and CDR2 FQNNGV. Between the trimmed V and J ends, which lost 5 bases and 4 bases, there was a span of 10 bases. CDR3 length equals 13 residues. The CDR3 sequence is CASSVGRADTQYF. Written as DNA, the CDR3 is TGTGCCAGCAGCGTAGGAAGGGCAGATACGCAGTATTTT.

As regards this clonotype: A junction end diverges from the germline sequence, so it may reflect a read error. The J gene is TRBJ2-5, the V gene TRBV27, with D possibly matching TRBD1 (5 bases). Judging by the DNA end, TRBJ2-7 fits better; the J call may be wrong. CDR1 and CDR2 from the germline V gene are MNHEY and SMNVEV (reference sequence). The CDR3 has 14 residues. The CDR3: CVSSLFRTTYEQYF. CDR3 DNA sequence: TGTGTCAGCAGTTTATTCAGGACAACCTACGAGCAGTACTTC.

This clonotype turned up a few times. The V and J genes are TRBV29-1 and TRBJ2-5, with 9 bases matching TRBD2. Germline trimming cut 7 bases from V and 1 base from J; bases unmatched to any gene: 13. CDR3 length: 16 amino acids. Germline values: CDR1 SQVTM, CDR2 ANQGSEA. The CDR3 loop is CSACRASGAFQETQYF. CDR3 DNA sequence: TGCAGCGCCTGTCGGGCTAGCGGGGCCTTCCAAGAGACCCAGTACTTC.

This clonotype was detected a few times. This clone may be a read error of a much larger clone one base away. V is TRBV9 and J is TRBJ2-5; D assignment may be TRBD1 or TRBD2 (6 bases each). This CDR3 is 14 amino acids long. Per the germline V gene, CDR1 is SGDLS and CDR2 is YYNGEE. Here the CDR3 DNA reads TGTGCCGGCAGCGTAGGGGGGTACCAAGAGACCCAGTACTTC. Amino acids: CAGSVGGYQETQYF.

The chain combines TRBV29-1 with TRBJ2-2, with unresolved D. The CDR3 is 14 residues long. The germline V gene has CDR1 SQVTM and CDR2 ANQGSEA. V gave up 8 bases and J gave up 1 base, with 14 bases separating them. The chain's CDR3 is CSTTPDRNTGELFF. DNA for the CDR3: TGCAGCACTACACCTGATAGGAACACCGGGGAGCTGTTTTTT.

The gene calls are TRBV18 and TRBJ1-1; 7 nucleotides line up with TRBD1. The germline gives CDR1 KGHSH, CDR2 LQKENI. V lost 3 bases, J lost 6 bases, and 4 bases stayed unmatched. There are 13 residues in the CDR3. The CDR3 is CASSPTGLAEAFF. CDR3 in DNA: TGTGCCAGCTCACCGACAGGGTTGGCTGAAGCTTTCTTT.

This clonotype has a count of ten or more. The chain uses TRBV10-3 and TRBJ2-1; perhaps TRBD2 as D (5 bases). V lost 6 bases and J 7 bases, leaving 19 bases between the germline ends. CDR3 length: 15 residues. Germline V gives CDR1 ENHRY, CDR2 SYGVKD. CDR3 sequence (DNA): TGTGCCATCAGCCGCGGGCTAGCCGGCCAGAATGAGCAGTTCTTC. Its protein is CAISRGLAGQNEQFF.

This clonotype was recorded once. CDR3 DNA sequence: TGTGCCAGCAGCCGGGAACCGGGTCTTGCCGTCTACGAGCAGTACTTC. Protein: CASSREPGLAVYEQYF. The chain has TRBV3-1 and TRBJ2-7; no firm D call. Germline CDR1 and CDR2: LGHDT and YNNKEL (reference sequence). Trimming took off 4 bases at V and 3 bases at J, with 19 bases between the two ends. CDR3 length: 16 residues.

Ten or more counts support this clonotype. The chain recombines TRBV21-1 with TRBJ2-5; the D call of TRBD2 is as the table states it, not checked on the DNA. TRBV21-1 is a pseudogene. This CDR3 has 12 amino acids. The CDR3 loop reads CLWSGGAETQYF. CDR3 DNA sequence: TGCTTATGGAGCGGAGGGGCAGAGACCCAGTACTTC.

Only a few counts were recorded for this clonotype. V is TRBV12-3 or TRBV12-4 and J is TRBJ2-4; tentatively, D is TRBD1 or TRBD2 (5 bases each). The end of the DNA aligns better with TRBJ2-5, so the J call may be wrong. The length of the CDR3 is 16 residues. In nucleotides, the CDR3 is TGTGCCAGCCGACACTTAGGGGAGCGCCTCCCAGAGACCCAGTACTTC. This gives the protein CASRHLGERLPETQYF.

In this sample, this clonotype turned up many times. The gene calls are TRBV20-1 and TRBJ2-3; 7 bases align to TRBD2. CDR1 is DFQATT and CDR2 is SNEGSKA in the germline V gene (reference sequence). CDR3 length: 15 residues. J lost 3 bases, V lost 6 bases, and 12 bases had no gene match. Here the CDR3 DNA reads TGCAGTGCGCCCATCGGACCTAGCGGAACAGATACGCAGTATTTT. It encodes CSAPIGPSGTDTQYF.

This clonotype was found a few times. For the CDR3, the DNA is TGCGCCAGCAGCTTGCGAACAGATTACAATGAGCAGTTCTTC. Translating gives CASSLRTDYNEQFF. V gene TRBV5-1 combines with J gene TRBJ2-1, with D unresolved. The CDR3 spans 14 residues. The germline V gene has CDR1 SGHRS and CDR2 YFSETQ. Trimming pared 1 base from V and 4 bases from J, leaving 9 bases between.

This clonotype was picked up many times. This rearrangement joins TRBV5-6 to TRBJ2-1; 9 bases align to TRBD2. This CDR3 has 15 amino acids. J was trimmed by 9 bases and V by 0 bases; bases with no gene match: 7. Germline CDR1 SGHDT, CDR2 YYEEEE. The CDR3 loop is CASSLVVAGESEQFF. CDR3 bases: TGTGCCAGCAGCTTGGTAGTAGCGGGAGAAAGTGAGCAGTTCTTC.

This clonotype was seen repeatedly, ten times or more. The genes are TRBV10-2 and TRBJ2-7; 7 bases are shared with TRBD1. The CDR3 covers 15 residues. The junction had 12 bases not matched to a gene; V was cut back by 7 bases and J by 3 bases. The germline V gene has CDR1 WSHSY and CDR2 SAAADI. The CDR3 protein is CASTLTETGNYEQYF. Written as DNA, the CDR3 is TGCGCCAGCACCTTAACAGAGACAGGGAACTACGAGCAGTACTTC.

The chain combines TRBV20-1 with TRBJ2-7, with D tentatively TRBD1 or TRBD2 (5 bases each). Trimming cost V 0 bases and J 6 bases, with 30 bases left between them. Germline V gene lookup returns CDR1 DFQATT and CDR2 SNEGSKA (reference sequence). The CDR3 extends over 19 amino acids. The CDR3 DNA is TGCAGTGCTAGAGATCCAAACGCAGGGACCCGGATTGAATCGGGCGAGCAGTACTTC. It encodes CSARDPNAGTRIESGEQYF.

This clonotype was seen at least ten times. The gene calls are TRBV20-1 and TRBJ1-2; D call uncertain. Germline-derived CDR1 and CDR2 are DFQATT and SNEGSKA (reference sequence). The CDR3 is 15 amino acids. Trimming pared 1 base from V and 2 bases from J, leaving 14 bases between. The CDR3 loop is CSARVSAGENYGYTF. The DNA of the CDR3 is TGCAGTGCTAGAGTTTCCGCGGGCGAGAACTATGGCTACACCTTC.

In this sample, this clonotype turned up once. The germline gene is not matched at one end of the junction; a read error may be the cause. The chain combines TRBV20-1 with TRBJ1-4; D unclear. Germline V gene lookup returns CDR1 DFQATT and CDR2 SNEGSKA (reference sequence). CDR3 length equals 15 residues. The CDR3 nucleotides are TGCGGTGCAATGGACGGCGGGGCAACTAATGAAAAACTGTTTTTT. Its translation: CGAMDGGATNEKLFF.

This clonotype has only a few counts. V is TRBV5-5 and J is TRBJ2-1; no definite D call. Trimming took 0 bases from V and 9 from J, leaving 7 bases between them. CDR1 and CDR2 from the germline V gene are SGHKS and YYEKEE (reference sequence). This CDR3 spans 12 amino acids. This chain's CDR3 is CASSLVTLEQFF. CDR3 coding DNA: TGTGCCAGCAGCTTGGTAACACTTGAGCAGTTCTTC.

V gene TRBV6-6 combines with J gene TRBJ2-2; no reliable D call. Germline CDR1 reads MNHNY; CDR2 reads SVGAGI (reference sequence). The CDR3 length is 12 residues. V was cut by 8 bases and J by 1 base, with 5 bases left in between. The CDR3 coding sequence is TGTGCCAGCTACGAGAACACCGGGGAGCTGTTTTTT. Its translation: CASYENTGELFF.

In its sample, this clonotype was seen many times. The CDR3 DNA reads TGTGCCAGCAGAACAGGGAGGAGTGAGCAGTTCTTC. Translated, it gives CASRTGRSEQFF. The chain employs TRBV12-3 or TRBV12-4 and TRBJ2-1; the D call may be TRBD1 or TRBD2 (6 bases each). Trimming removed 6 bases at V and 9 bases at J, with 12 bases between. The length of the CDR3 is 12 residues.

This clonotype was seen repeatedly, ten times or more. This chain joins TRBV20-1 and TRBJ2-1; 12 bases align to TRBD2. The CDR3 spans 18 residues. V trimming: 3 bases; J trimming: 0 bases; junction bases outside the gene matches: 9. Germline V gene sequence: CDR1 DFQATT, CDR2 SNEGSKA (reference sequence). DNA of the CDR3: TGCAGTGCTAGTGGCGGACTAGCGGGACCCAGCTCCTACAATGAGCAGTTCTTC. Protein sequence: CSASGGLAGPSSYNEQFF.

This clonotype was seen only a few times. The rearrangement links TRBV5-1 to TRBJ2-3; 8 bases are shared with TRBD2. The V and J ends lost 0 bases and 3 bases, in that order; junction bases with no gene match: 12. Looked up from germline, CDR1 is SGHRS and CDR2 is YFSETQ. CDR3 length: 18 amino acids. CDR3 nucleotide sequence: TGCGCCAGCAGCTTGGGTACTAGCGGTTCGAGGGGGACAGATACGCAGTATTTT. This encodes CASSLGTSGSRGTDTQYF.

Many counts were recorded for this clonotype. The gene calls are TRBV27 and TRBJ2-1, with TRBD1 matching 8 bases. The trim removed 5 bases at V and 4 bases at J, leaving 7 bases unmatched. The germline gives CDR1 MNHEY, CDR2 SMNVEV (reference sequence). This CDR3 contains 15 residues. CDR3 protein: CASSDMDRDYNEQFF. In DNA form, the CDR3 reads TGTGCCAGCAGTGATATGGACAGGGATTACAATGAGCAGTTCTTC.

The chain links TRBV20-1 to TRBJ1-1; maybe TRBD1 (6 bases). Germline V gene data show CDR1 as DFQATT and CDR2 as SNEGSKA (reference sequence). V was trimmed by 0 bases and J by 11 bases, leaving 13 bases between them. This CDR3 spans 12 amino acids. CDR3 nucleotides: TGCAGTGCTAGAGATAGGGGGGCGCGGGCTTTCTTT. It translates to CSARDRGARAFF.

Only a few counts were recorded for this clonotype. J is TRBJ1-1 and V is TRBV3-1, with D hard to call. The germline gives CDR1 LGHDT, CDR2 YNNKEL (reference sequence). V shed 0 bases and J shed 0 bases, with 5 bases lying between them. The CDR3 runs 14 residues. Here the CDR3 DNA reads TGTGCCAGCAGCCAAGATACCCTGAACACTGAAGCTTTCTTT. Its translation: CASSQDTLNTEAFF.

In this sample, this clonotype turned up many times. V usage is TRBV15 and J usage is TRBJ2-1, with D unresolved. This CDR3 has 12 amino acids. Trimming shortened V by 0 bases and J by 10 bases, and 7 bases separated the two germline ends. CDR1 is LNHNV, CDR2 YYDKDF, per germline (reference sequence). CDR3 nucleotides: TGTGCCACCAGCAGAGAATCCCGAGAGCAGTTCTTC. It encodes CATSRESREQFF.